This T cell receptor (beta chain) appears in the sequencing data of a study of blood T cell repertoires in COVID-19. The wider study: Both acute and convalescent COVID-19 samples were obtained from the United States, Italy and Spain. In each case, the material was cDNA or gDNA derived from T cells, B-cell-depleted T cells, or PBMCs.

Concerning this clone itself: Its ends do not fully match the called genes, so a read error is possible. Other DNA sequences from this sample encode an identical CDR3 as well.

The CDR3 length is 13 residues. Some clones are missing from TCRdb's copy, which holds only in-frame ones; the method was immunoSEQ multiplex PCR. The repertoire consists of some 140,000 clones, with 60% to 80% occurring once and the leading ten covering over 9.5%. This chain links TRBV12-3 or TRBV12-4 with TRBJ2-1; 8 nucleotides align to TRBD2. This TCR was recovered from a man in his 60s who had recovered from COVID-19. The sequenced material came from peripheral blood. DNA of the CDR3: TGTGCCAGCGACGGGGGGGGCAACAATGAGCAATTCTTC. Residues: CASDGGGNNEQFF.